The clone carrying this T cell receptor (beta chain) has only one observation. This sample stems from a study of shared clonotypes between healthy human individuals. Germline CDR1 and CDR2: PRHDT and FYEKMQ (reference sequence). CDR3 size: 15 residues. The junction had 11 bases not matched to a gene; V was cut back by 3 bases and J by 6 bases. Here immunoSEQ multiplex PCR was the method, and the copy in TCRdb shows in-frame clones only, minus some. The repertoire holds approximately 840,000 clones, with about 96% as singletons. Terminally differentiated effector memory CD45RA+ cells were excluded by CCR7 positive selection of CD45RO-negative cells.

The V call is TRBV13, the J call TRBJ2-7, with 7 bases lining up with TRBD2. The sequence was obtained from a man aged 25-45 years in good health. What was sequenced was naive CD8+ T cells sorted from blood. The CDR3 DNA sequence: TGTGCCAGCAGCTTCCATCTAGGACCGGGAGGCGAGCAGTACTTC. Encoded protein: CASSFHLGPGGEQYF.